The clone carrying this T cell receptor beta chain showed up just a few times. What it binds is unknown. The data belong to a study of T cell repertoires in cytomegalovirus infection. The study's findings and limits: Individuals carrying CMV plus the relevant HLA were identified by cumulative frequency of public TCR beta families. HLA-C-restricted TCR beta clonotypes specific for CMV led the ex vivo response.

Per germline, CDR1 MNHNS and CDR2 SASEGT. The germline V and J ends were trimmed by 8 bases and 0 bases, with 14 bases remaining between them. There are 14 residues in the CDR3. TCRdb re-called the reads through MiXCR, storing one row per CDR3 protein. This sample yields around 430,000 distinct CDR3 sequences, of which more than 40% are seen a single time; about two fifths belongs to the top ten. This specimen was cultured PBMCs, taken from culture after CMV antigen stimulation. The origin of this receptor is a human donor in good health (CMV status not recorded). Some clones in this sample may be carry-over from other donors' samples. The V call is TRBV6-1, the J call TRBJ2-7; D unresolved. Here the CDR3 reads CASFRMGVSYEQYF. Written as DNA, the CDR3 is TGTGCCAGCTTCCGGATGGGCGTCTCCTACGAGCAGTACTTC.